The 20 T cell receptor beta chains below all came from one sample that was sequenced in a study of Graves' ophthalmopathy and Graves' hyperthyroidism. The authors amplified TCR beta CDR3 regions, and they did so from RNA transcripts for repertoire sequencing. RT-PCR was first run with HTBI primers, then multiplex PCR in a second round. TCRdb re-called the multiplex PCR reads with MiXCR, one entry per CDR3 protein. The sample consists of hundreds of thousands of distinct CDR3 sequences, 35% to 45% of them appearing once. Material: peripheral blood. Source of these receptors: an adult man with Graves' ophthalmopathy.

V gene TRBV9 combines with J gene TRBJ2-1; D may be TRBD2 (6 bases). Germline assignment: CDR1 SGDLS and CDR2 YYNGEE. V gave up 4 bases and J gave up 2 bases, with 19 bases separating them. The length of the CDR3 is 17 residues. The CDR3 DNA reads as TGTGCCAGCAGCACGGGCCCAGGGACTTCGGCCTACAATGAGCAGTTCTTC. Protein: CASSTGPGTSAYNEQFF.

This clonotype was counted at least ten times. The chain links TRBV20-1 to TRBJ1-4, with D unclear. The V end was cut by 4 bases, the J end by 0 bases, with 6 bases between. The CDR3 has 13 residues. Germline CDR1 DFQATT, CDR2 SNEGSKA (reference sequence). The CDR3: CSATDATNEKLFF. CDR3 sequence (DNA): TGCAGTGCTACAGATGCAACTAATGAAAAACTGTTTTTT.

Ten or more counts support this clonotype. The CDR3 DNA reads TGCAGCGTTTTCGACAGGACATCCTACGAGCAGTACTTC. Its translation: CSVFDRTSYEQYF. The chain recombines TRBV29-1 with TRBJ2-7; TRBD1 is a possible D gene (6 bases). CDR3 size: 13 residues. The V gene lost 5 bases and the J gene lost 1 base, with 12 bases spanning the gap. From germline, CDR1 is SQVTM and CDR2 ANQGSEA.

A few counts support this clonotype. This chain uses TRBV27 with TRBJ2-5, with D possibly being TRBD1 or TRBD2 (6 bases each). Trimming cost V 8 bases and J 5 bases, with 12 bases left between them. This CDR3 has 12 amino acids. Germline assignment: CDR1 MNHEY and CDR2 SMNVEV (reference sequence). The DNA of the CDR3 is TGTGCCAGCTGGGGGGCCTTTGAGACCCAGTACTTC. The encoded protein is CASWGAFETQYF.

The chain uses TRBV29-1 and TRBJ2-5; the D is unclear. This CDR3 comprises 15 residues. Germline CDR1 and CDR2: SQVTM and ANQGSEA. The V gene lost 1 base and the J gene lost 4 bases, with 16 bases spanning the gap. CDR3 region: CSVEVSMELGETQYF. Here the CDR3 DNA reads TGCAGCGTTGAAGTATCCATGGAGCTTGGAGAGACCCAGTACTTC. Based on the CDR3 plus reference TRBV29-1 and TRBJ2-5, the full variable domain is SAVISQKPSRDICQRGTSLTIQCQVDSQVTMMFWYRQQPGQSLTLIATANQGSEATYESGFVIDKFPISRPNLTFSTLTVSNMSPEDSSIYLCSVEVSMELGETQYFGPGTRLLVL.

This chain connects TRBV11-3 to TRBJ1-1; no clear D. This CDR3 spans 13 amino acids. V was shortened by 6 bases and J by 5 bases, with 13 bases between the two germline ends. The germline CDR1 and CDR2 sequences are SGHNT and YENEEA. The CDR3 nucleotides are TGTGCCAGCAGTCTAGGGTCGGCAACTGAAGCTTTCTTT. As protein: CASSLGSATEAFF.

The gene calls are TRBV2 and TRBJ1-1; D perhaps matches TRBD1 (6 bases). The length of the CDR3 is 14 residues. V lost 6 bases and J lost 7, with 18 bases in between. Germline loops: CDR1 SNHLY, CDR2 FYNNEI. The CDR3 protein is CASSLKQGPNEAFF. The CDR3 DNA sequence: TGTGCCAGCAGCTTGAAACAGGGCCCAAATGAAGCTTTCTTT. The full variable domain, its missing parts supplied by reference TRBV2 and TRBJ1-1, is EPEVTQTPSHQVTQMGQEVILRCVPISNHLYFYWYRQILGQKVEFLVSFYNNEISEKSEIFDDQFSVERPDGSNFTLKIRSTKLEDSAMYFCASSLKQGPNEAFFGQGTRLTVV.

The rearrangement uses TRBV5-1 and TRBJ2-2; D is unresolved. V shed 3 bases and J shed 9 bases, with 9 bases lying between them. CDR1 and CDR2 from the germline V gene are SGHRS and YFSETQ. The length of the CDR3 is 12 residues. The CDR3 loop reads CASSSTPRELFF. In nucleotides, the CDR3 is TGCGCCAGCAGCTCTACCCCCCGGGAGCTGTTTTTT. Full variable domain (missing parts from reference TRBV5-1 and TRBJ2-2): KAGVTQTPRYLIKTRGQQVTLSCSPISGHRSVSWYQQTPGQGLQFLFEYFSETQRNKGNFPGRFSGRQFSNSRSEMNVSTLELGDSALYLCASSSTPRELFFGEGSRLTVL.

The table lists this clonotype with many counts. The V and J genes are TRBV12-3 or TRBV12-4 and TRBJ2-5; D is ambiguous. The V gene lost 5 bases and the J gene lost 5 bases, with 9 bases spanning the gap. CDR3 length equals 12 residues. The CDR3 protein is CASSPFLETQYF. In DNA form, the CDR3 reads TGTGCCAGCAGTCCGTTTTTGGAGACCCAGTACTTC.

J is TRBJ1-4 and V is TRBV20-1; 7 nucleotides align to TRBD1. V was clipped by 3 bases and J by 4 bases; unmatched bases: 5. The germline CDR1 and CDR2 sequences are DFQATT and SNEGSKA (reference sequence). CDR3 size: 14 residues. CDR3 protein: CSARRTGFNEKLFF. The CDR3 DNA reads TGCAGTGCTAGGAGGACAGGTTTTAATGAAAAACTGTTTTTT.

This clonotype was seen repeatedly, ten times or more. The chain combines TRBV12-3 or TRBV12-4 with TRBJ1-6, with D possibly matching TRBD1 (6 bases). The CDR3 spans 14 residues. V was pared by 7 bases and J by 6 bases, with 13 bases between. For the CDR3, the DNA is TGTGCCAGCACCGACGGACAGATTAATTCACCCCTCCACTTT. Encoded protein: CASTDGQINSPLHF.

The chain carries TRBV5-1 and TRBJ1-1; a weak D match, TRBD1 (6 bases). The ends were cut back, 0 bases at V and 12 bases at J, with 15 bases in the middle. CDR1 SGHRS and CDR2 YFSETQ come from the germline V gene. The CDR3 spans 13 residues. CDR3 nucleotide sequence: TGCGCCAGCAGCTTGGGACGGGGGGCCGGAACTTTCTTT. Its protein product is CASSLGRGAGTFF.

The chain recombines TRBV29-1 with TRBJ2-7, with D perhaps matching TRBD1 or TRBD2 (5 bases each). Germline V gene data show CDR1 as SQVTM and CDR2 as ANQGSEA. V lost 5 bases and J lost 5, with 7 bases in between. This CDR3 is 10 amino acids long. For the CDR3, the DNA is TGCAGCGTTCGGGGCAACGAGCAGTACTTC. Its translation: CSVRGNEQYF.

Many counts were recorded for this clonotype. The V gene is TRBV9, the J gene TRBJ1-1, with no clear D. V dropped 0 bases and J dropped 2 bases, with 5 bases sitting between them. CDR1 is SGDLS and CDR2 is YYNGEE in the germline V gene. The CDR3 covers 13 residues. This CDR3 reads CASSVGINTEAFF. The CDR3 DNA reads TGTGCCAGCAGCGTAGGTATTAACACTGAAGCTTTCTTT. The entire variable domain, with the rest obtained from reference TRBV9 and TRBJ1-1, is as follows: DSGVTQTPKHLITATGQRVTLRCSPRSGDLSVYWYQQSLDQGLQFLIQYYNGEERAKGNILERFSAQQFPDLHSELNLSSLELGDSALYFCASSVGINTEAFFGQGTRLTVV.

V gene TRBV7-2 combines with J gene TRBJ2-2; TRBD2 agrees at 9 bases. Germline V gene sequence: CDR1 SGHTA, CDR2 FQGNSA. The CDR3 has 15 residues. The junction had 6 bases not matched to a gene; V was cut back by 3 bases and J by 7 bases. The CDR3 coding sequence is TGTGCCAGCAGCTTTGGCGGGGGGGCGATCGGGGAGCTGTTTTTT. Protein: CASSFGGGAIGELFF.

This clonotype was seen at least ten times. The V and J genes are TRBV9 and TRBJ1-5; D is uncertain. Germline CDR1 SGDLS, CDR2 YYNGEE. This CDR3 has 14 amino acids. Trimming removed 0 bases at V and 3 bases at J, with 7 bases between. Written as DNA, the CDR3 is TGTGCCAGCAGCGTAGGTGGGCACAATCAGCCCCAGCATTTT. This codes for CASSVGGHNQPQHF.

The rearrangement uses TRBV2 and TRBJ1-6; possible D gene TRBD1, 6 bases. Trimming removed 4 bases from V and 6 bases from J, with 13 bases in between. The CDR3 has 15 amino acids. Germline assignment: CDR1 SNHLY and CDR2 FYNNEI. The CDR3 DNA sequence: TGTGCCAGCAGTGCCGGGGGGGCGGGTAATTCACCCCTCCACTTT. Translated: CASSAGGAGNSPLHF.

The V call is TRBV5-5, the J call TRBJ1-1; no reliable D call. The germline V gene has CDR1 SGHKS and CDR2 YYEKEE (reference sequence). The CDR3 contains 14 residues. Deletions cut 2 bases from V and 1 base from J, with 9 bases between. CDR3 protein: CASSFEGRNTEAFF. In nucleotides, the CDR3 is TGTGCCAGCAGCTTCGAAGGTCGGAACACTGAAGCTTTCTTT. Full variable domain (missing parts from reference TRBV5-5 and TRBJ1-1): DAGVTQSPTHLIKTRGQQVTLRCSPISGHKSVSWYQQVLGQGPQFIFQYYEKEERGRGNFPDRFSARQFPNYSSELNVNALLLGDSALYLCASSFEGRNTEAFFGQGTRLTVV.

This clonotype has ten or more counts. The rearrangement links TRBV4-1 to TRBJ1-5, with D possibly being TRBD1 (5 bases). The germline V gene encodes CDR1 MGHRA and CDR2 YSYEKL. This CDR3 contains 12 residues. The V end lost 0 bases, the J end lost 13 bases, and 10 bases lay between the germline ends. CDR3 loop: CASSQEGDYQHF. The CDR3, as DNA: TGCGCCAGCAGCCAAGAAGGGGACTATCAGCATTTT.

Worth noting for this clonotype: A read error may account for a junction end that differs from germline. As DNA, the CDR3 is TGTGCCAGCAGTGCCACCTTTCTAGGGACCGGGGAGCTGTTTTTT. Translating gives CASSATFLGTGELFF. The chain couples TRBV10-3 to TRBJ2-2; D unresolved. CDR3 length: 15 amino acids. Germline loops: CDR1 ENHRY, CDR2 SYGVKD.